The text below deals with one TCR beta chain. Antigen unknown. Germline V gene lookup returns CDR1 SGHRS and CDR2 YFSETQ. This CDR3 region has 16 residues. Every TCR library used roughly 3,200 ng of total RNA. Per-sample cDNA came from eight separate reactions. Molecular identifiers with 6-nucleotide sample barcodes were added during cDNA synthesis via template switching. TCRdb derives one entry per CDR3 protein from the 5' RACE reads, leaving out DNA. The sample totals around 380,000 distinct CDR3 sequences. The entry originates in a study of monozygotic twins with inflammatory bowel disease. Study-wide points: Differing immunosuppressive treatments may have added variability to patient repertoires.

This chain uses TRBV5-1 with TRBJ2-3; TCRdb's assignment of TRBD2 cannot be checked, as there is no DNA. Sequencing was performed on blood. The TCR sequence derives from a human donor with ulcerative colitis or Crohn's disease, or a healthy co-twin of an affected twin (not recorded which). Here the CDR3 reads CASVAGTHAVTDTQYF. The variable domain in full, with the rest retrieved from reference TRBV5-1 and TRBJ2-3, is KAGVTQTPRYLIKTRGQQVTLSCSPISGHRSVSWYQQTPGQGLQFLFEYFSETQRNKGNFPGRFSGRQFSNSRSEMNVSTLELGDSALYLCASVAGTHAVTDTQYFGPGTRLTVL.